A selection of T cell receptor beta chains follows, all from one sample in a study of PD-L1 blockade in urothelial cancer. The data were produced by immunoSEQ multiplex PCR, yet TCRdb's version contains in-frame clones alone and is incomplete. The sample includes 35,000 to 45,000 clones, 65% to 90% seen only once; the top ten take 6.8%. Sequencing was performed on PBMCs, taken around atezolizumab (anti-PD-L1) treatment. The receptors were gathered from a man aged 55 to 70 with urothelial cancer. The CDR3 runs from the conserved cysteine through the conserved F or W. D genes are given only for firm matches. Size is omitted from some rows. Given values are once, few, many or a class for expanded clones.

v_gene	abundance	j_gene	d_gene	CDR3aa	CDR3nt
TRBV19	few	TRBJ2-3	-	CASSAMGAADTQYF	TGTGCCAGTAGTGCCATGGGAGCTGCAGATACGCAGTATTTT
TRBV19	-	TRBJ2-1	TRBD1	CASSKTGQASYNEQFF	TGTGCCAGTAGTAAGACGGGACAGGCTTCCTACAATGAGCAGTTCTTC
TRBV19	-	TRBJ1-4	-	CASSIVHSNEKLFF	TGTGCCAGTAGTATAGTCCACAGTAATGAAAAACTGTTTTTT
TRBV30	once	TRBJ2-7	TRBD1	CAWSVDRVGPYEQYF	TGTGCCTGGAGTGTAGACAGGGTGGGACCCTACGAGCAGTACTTC
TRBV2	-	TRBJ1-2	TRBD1	CASIQGGSNYGYTF	TGTGCCAGCATTCAGGGGGGATCTAACTATGGCTACACCTTC
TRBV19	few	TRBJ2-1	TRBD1	CASAIGQGAPQSDEQFF	TGTGCCAGTGCGATAGGACAGGGGGCTCCCCAATCCGATGAGCAGTTCTTC
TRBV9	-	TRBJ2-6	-	CASSVGALTRGANVLTF	TGTGCCAGCAGCGTAGGGGCATTAACTCGTGGGGCCAACGTCCTGACTTTC
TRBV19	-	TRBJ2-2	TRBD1	CASSIRTGQTNTGELFF	TGTGCCAGTAGTATCCGGACAGGGCAAACGAACACCGGGGAGCTGTTTTTT
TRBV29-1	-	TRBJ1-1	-	CSVESGPGTEAFF	TGCAGCGTTGAGTCAGGGCCTGGCACTGAAGCTTTCTTT
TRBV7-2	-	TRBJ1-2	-	CASSPTGRGFYGYTF	TGTGCCAGCAGCCCCACAGGGAGGGGGTTCTATGGCTACACCTTC
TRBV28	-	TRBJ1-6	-	CASRDTRNSPLHF	TGTGCCAGCAGGGACACCCGTAATTCACCCCTCCACTTT
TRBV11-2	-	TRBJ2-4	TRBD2	CASSEGTSGGVAKNIQYF	TGTGCCAGCAGTGAGGGGACTAGCGGGGGGGTAGCCAAAAACATTCAGTACTTC
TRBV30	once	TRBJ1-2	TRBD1	CAWYRGTDGYTF	TGTGCCTGGTACAGGGGGACGGATGGCTACACCTTC
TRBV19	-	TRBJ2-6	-	CASSIRNSVSGANVLTF	TGTGCCAGTAGTATCAGGAATAGCGTCTCTGGGGCCAACGTCCTGACTTTC
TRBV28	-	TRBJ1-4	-	CASSFGPGGNEKLFF	-
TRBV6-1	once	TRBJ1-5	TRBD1	CASKIQGAGNQPQHF	TGTGCCAGCAAGATACAGGGGGCAGGCAATCAGCCCCAGCATTTT
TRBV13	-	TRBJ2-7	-	CASSLGDRFYEQYF	TGTGCCAGCAGCTTAGGTGACAGGTTTTACGAGCAGTACTTC
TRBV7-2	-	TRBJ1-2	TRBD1	CASSARDSNYGYTF	TGTGCCAGCAGCGCCCGGGACAGTAACTATGGCTACACCTTC
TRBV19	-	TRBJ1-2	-	CASSISTGPYGYTF	TGTGCCAGTAGTATAAGCACAGGGCCCTATGGCTACACCTTC
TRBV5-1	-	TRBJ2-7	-	CASSLGTVPYEQYF	TGCGCCAGCAGCTTGGGGACAGTCCCCTACGAGCAGTACTTC
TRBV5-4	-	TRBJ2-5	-	CASSGGQGPQETQYF	TGTGCCAGCAGCGGTGGGCAGGGCCCCCAAGAGACCCAGTACTTC
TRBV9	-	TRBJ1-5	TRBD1	CASSKGQGALQPQHF	TGTGCCAGCAGTAAGGGACAGGGGGCCTTGCAGCCCCAGCATTTT
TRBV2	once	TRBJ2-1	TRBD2	CASSGELAGGFNEQFF	TGTGCCAGCAGTGGAGAACTAGCGGGGGGGTTCAATGAGCAGTTCTTC
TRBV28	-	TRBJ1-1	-	CASSLRTLGPEAFF	TGTGCCAGCAGTCTCCGGACTCTTGGGCCTGAAGCTTTCTTT
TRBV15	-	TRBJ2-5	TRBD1	CATMTTGMAETQYF	TGTGCCACCATGACGACAGGGATGGCTGAGACCCAGTACTTC
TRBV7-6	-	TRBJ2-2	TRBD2	CASSLNSRGGTGELFF	TGTGCCAGCAGCTTAAACTCGCGGGGGGGCACCGGGGAGCTGTTTTTT
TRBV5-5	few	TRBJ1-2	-	CASSPSGLSYGYTF	TGTGCCAGCAGTCCCTCGGGGTTATCATATGGCTACACCTTC
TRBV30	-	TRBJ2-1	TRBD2	CAWSGPSGEQFF	TGTGCCTGGAGTGGGCCTAGCGGTGAGCAGTTCTTC
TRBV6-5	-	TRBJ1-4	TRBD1	CASSRTGVGEKLFF	TGTGCCAGCAGTAGGACAGGGGTAGGGGAAAAACTGTTTTTT
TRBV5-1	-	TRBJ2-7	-	CASSLDRDYYEQYF	TGCGCCAGCAGCTTGGACAGGGACTACTACGAGCAGTACTTC
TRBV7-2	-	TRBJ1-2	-	CASSLGRGNYGYTF	TGTGCCAGCAGCTTAGGAAGGGGAAACTATGGCTACACCTTC
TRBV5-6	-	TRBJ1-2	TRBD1	CATTRTGGYGYTF	TGTGCCACCACCCGGACAGGCGGATATGGCTACACCTTC
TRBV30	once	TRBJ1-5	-	CAWSQGRLYNQPQHF	TGTGCCTGGAGTCAGGGGCGACTCTACAATCAGCCCCAGCATTTT
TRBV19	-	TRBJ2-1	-	CASSPGTPLDEQFF	TGTGCCAGTAGTCCGGGGACACCCTTGGATGAGCAGTTCTTC
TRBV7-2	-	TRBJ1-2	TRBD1	CASSINTGGSGYTF	TGTGCCAGCAGCATTAACACAGGGGGCAGTGGCTACACCTTC
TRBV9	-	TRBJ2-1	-	CASSRITGSSYNEQFF	TGTGCCAGCAGCCGTATCACAGGGAGCTCCTACAATGAGCAGTTCTTC
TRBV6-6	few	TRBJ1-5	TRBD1	CASSHGTVNQPQHF	TGTGCCAGCAGTCACGGGACAGTTAATCAGCCCCAGCATTTT
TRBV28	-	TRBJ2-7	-	CASTDPRTEAYEQYF	TGTGCCAGCACAGACCCTCGGACAGAAGCCTACGAGCAGTACTTC
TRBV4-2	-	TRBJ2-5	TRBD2	CASSQDQLAGGQETQYF	TGTGCCAGCAGCCAAGATCAGCTAGCGGGGGGCCAAGAGACCCAGTACTTC
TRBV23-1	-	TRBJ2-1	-	CASSHLHLATETYNEQFF	TGCGCCAGCAGTCACCTCCATTTGGCGACAGAGACCTACAATGAGCAGTTCTTC
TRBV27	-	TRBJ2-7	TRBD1	CASSLTGTGHPDEQYF	TGTGCCAGCAGTTTGACCGGGACAGGGCACCCCGACGAGCAGTACTTC
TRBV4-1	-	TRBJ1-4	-	CASSQVAFGNEKLFF	TGCGCCAGCAGCCAAGTAGCCTTTGGTAATGAAAAACTGTTTTTT
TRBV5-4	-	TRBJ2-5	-	CASSLPQGSETQYF	TGTGCCAGCAGCTTGCCTCAGGGGTCCGAGACCCAGTACTTC
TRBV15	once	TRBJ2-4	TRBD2	CATSRDQPGGSGGRAKNIQYF	TGTGCCACCAGCAGAGACCAACCGGGCGGAAGCGGGGGCCGAGCCAAAAACATTCAGTACTTC
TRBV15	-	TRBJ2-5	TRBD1	CATSRAGTGGRETQYF	TGTGCCACCAGCAGAGCCGGGACAGGGGGAAGAGAGACCCAGTACTTC
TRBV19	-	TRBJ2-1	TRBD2	CASSTSGGEQFF	TGTGCCAGTAGTACTAGCGGGGGCGAGCAGTTCTTC
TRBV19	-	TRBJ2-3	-	CASSMTGDTQYF	TGTGCCAGTAGTATGACAGGAGATACGCAGTATTTT
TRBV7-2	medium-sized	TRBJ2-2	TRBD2	CASNSLAGGGELFF	TGTGCCAGCAACTCCTTGGCGGGAGGCGGGGAGCTGTTTTTT
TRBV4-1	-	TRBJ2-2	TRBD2	CASSHDSGEGTGELFF	TGCGCCAGCAGCCACGATAGCGGGGAGGGAACCGGGGAGCTGTTTTTT
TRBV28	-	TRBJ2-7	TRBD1	CASSLLGAGQGRPYEQYF	TGTGCCAGCAGTTTACTCGGAGCTGGACAGGGGAGGCCCTACGAGCAGTACTTC
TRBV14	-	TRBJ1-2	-	CASSRAGQLLYGYTF	TGTGCCAGCAGCCGGGCCGGACAGTTACTCTATGGCTACACCTTC
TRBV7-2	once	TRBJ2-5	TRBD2	CASSLGLAGQETQYF	TGTGCCAGCAGCTTGGGGCTAGCGGGCCAAGAGACCCAGTACTTC
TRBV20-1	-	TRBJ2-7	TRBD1	CSASEDRGLYF	TGCAGTGCTAGCGAGGACAGGGGGTTATACTTC
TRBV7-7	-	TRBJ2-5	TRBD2	CASSSGGVETQYF	TGTGCTAGCAGCTCCGGGGGGGTAGAGACCCAGTACTTC
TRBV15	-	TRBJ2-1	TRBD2	CATSYGGAVYNEQFF	TGTGCCACCAGCTACGGGGGGGCTGTCTACAATGAGCAGTTCTTC
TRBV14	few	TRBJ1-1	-	CASSHYQGPTNTEAFF	TGTGCCAGCAGCCATTATCAGGGGCCTACGAACACTGAAGCTTTCTTT
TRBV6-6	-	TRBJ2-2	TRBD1	CATHGTAQGGELFF	TGTGCCACCCACGGGACAGCCCAGGGCGGGGAGCTGTTTTTT
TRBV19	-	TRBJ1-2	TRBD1	CATRDRTNYGYTF	TGTGCCACTAGGGACAGAACTAACTATGGCTACACCTTC
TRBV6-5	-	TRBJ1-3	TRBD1	CASSSAGTGSRNTIYF	TGTGCCAGCAGTTCCGCCGGGACAGGGAGTAGAAACACCATATATTTT